The 26 T cell receptor beta chains below all came from one sample that was sequenced in a study of beta chain features in type 1 diabetes. These TCRs are of unknown antigen specificity. Reverse transcribing all isolated RNA meant expressed TCRB transcripts were sequenced. The data were produced by immunoSEQ multiplex PCR, yet TCRdb's version contains in-frame clones alone and is incomplete. The sample lists about 710,000 clones, more than 12% occurring once. Study results and caveats: Moderate but significant shortening of TCRB CDR3s was recorded in all four CD4+ subsets from Type 1 diabetes patients.

What was sequenced was naive CD4+ T cells from blood. Receptor source: a man between 18 and 29 years old with type 1 diabetes.

The V and J genes are TRBV6-1 and TRBJ2-1; D unclear. Germline V gene data show CDR1 as MNHNS and CDR2 as SASEGT. The ends were cut back, 7 bases at V and 8 bases at J, with 12 bases in the middle. The CDR3 length is 12 residues. CDR3 nucleotide sequence: TGTGCCAGCACCTGGCCTGGCGATGAGCAGTTCTTC. Translating it yields CASTWPGDEQFF.

The J gene is TRBJ2-7, the V gene TRBV30, with 12 bases lining up with TRBD1. The CDR3 has 14 residues. The germline V gene encodes CDR1 GTSNPN and CDR2 SVGIG (reference sequence). With 3 bases clipped from V and 3 bases from J, the junction kept 3 bases outside the gene matches. CDR3 sequence reads: CAWSGTGGFYEQYF. DNA for the CDR3: TGTGCCTGGAGCGGGACAGGGGGCTTCTACGAGCAGTACTTC.

The J gene is TRBJ2-7, the V gene TRBV7-2; 9 positions match TRBD1. Trimming removed 5 bases from V and 2 bases from J; junction bases left unmatched: 7. The CDR3 consists of 15 residues. Germline-derived CDR1 and CDR2 are SGHTA and FQGNSA. In nucleotides, the CDR3 is TGTGCCAGCAGCCCCCGGACAGGGGAGGCCTACGAGCAGTACTTC. This encodes CASSPRTGEAYEQYF.

The chain has TRBV30 and TRBJ2-7; TRBD2 matches 11 bases. Losses at the gene ends were 7 bases for V and 2 bases for J; bases not matched to a gene: 7. This CDR3 is built from 14 residues. Germline CDR1 and CDR2: GTSNPN and SVGIG (reference sequence). The CDR3 bases are TGTGCCTCAATGGGGACTAGCGGCGCCTACGAGCAGTACTTC. Its protein product is CASMGTSGAYEQYF.

CDR3 protein: CASSITSGTYEQYF. The DNA of the CDR3 is TGTGCCAGTAGTATTACTAGCGGGACCTACGAGCAGTACTTC. The V and J genes are TRBV19 and TRBJ2-7; 10 bases fit TRBD2. V shed 3 bases, J shed 2 bases, and the junction held 1 base outside the gene matches. This CDR3 has 14 residues. The germline CDR1 and CDR2 sequences are LNHDA and SQIVND (reference sequence).

The chain uses TRBV23-1 and TRBJ1-5; TRBD1 agrees at 9 bases. TRBV23-1 carries the ORF label, with uncertain function. There are 20 residues in the CDR3. V lost 2 bases, J lost 0 bases, and 14 bases stayed unmatched. CDR3 nucleotide sequence: TGCGCCAGCAGTCAACACCCCGCCACAGGGGGCGCGTGTAGCAATCAGCCCCAGCATTTT. It codes for CASSQHPATGGACSNQPQHF.

This CDR3 is CSAPPPGRRVYNEQFF. In DNA, the CDR3 is TGCAGCGCTCCCCCACCAGGGAGAAGGGTTTACAATGAGCAGTTCTTC. The genes are TRBV29-1 and TRBJ2-1; D possibly matches TRBD1 or TRBD2 (5 bases each). V lost 7 bases, J lost 4 bases, and 23 bases lay in between. The germline V gene encodes CDR1 SQVTM and CDR2 ANQGSEA. This CDR3 is 16 amino acids long.

This clone came up a few times. This sequence joins TRBV27 and TRBJ2-7; TRBD2 agrees at 11 bases. In germline, CDR1 is MNHEY, CDR2 SMNVEV (reference sequence). The J segment lost 0 bases and the V segment lost 5 bases, leaving 9 bases of the junction unmatched. The CDR3 runs 17 residues. The DNA for the CDR3 is TGTGCCAGCAGTCCGCCCGGGACTAGCGGAAGCTCCTACGAGCAGTACTTC. Amino acids: CASSPPGTSGSSYEQYF.

The rearrangement uses TRBV29-1 and TRBJ1-1; D possibly corresponds to TRBD1 (6 bases). Germline V gene data show CDR1 as SQVTM and CDR2 as ANQGSEA. Trimming took 6 bases from V and 4 from J, leaving 15 bases between them. The CDR3 is 13 amino acids. The CDR3 spells CSVARQVSTEAFF. CDR3 nucleotide sequence: TGCAGCGTAGCCCGACAGGTAAGCACTGAAGCTTTCTTT.

The chain recombines TRBV18 with TRBJ2-5; possible D gene TRBD1, 6 bases. The CDR3 contains 13 residues. From germline, CDR1 is KGHSH and CDR2 LQKENI. Trimming removed 6 bases at V and 5 bases at J, with 13 bases between. Here the CDR3 DNA reads TGTGCCAGCTCCGCCCGGACAGCGGAGACCCAGTACTTC. Translation gives CASSARTAETQYF. The full variable domain, in which reference TRBV18 and TRBJ2-5 provide the parts outside the CDR3, is NAGVMQNPRHLVRRRGQEARLRCSPMKGHSHVYWYRQLPEEGLKFMVYLQKENIIDESGMPKERFSAEFPKEGPSILRIQQVVRGDSAAYFCASSARTAETQYFGPGTRLLVL.

The rearrangement joins TRBV14 to TRBJ1-1, with D uncertain. In germline, CDR1 is SGHDN, CDR2 FVKESK. V lost 4 bases and J 0 bases, leaving 6 bases between the germline ends. CDR3 length: 13 amino acids. CDR3 bases: TGTGCCAGCAGCCCAAATATGAACACTGAAGCTTTCTTT. Encoded protein: CASSPNMNTEAFF.

This clone was counted only a few times. This rearrangement joins TRBV2 to TRBJ1-1, with no clear D. Germline CDR1 and CDR2: SNHLY and FYNNEI. This CDR3 contains 13 residues. V lost 7 bases to trimming and J lost 2 bases, with 11 bases between them. CDR3 nucleotides: TGTGCCAGCATGAGGGAAGTAAACACTGAAGCTTTCTTT. It specifies CASMREVNTEAFF.

This clone occurred a few times. The genes are TRBV30 and TRBJ2-1, with a tentative D call TRBD2 (5 bases). V dropped 2 bases and J dropped 7 bases, with 18 bases sitting between them. Looked up from germline, CDR1 is GTSNPN and CDR2 is SVGIG (reference sequence). This CDR3 has 15 residues. CDR3 in DNA: TGTGCCTGGAGTCCCCTCGGGAATTTGGGGAATGAGCAGTTCTTC. It codes for CAWSPLGNLGNEQFF. Full variable domain (remainder filled in from reference TRBV30 and TRBJ2-1): SQTIHQWPATLVQPVGSPLSLECTVEGTSNPNLYWYRQAAGRGLQLLFYSVGIGQISSEVPQNLSASRPQDRQFILSSKKLLLSDSGFYLCAWSPLGNLGNEQFFGPGTRLTVL.

Only a few counts were recorded for this clone. This sequence joins TRBV6-6 and TRBJ2-1; 10 bases line up with TRBD1. CDR3 length: 15 amino acids. V lost 7 bases, J lost 4 bases, and 7 bases stayed unmatched. The germline gives CDR1 MNHNY, CDR2 SVGAGI (reference sequence). CDR3 residues: CASMTGGTHYNEQFF. The CDR3 nucleotides read TGTGCCAGCATGACAGGGGGCACCCATTACAATGAGCAGTTCTTC.

About this clone itself: A much larger clonotype is one base distant, so this may be a read error. The sample has other DNA sequences that encode this CDR3 too. The V and J genes are TRBV11-2 and TRBJ2-7; D call uncertain. The CDR3 runs to 11 residues. The germline gives CDR1 SGHAT, CDR2 FQNNGV. Trimming stripped 5 bases from V and 1 base from J, with 3 bases between. The CDR3 here is CASSPSYEQYF. CDR3 sequence (DNA): TGTGCCAGCAGCCCTTCCTACGAGCAGTACTTC.

This sequence joins TRBV28 and TRBJ1-1; D uncertain. V lost 7 bases and J 4 bases, leaving 16 bases between the germline ends. The CDR3 totals 14 residues. Germline assignment: CDR1 MDHEN and CDR2 SYDVKM. The CDR3 coding sequence is TGTGCCAGCATCCGACGATGGGTATCCACTGAAGCTTTCTTT. Amino acids: CASIRRWVSTEAFF. Complete variable domain (other parts from reference TRBV28 and TRBJ1-1): DVKVTQSSRYLVKRTGEKVFLECVQDMDHENMFWYRQDPGLGLRLIYFSYDVKMKEKGDIPEGYSVSREKKERFSLILESASTNQTSMYLCASIRRWVSTEAFFGQGTRLTVV.

The CDR3 protein is CASSLGTASTDTQYF. CDR3 DNA sequence: TGTGCCAGCAGTTTAGGGACAGCCTCCACAGATACGCAGTATTTT. The chain couples TRBV28 to TRBJ2-3, with TRBD1 matching over 7 bases. The CDR3 is made up of 15 amino acids. The germline CDR1 and CDR2 sequences are MDHEN and SYDVKM. Trimming cost V 2 bases and J 2 bases; bases outside gene matches: 4.

The CDR3 sequence is CASSADFNAGRSPLHF. The CDR3 DNA sequence: TGTGCCAGCAGTGCCGACTTCAACGCAGGGCGGTCACCCCTCCACTTT. V usage is TRBV25-1 and J usage is TRBJ1-6, with a possible D match to TRBD1 (5 bases). Looked up from germline, CDR1 is MGHDK and CDR2 is SYGVNS. The CDR3 has 16 residues. With 4 bases removed from V and 10 bases from J, the gap between germline ends came to 20 bases.

This clone was counted a few times. The V gene is TRBV30, the J gene TRBJ1-1; unclear D gene. The V and J ends lost 4 bases and 0 bases respectively, with 12 bases between them. CDR3 length: 14 amino acids. CDR1 and CDR2 (germline): GTSNPN, SVGIG (reference sequence). Here the CDR3 reads CAWTVPGVNTEAFF. For the CDR3, the DNA is TGTGCCTGGACCGTCCCCGGGGTGAACACTGAAGCTTTCTTT.

This clone turned up a few times. This chain connects TRBV7-9 to TRBJ1-2; D gene ambiguous. The germline V and J ends were trimmed by 1 base and 7 bases, with 10 bases remaining between them. This CDR3 is 13 amino acids long. Germline values: CDR1 SEHNR, CDR2 FQNEAQ (reference sequence). CDR3 DNA: TGTGCCAGCAGCTTAGATGGATTCGGTGGCTACACCTTC. Its protein product is CASSLDGFGGYTF. The full variable domain, in which reference TRBV7-9 and TRBJ1-2 provide the parts outside the CDR3, is DTGVSQNPRHKITKRGQNVTFRCDPISEHNRLYWYRQTLGQGPEFLTYFQNEAQLEKSRLLSDRFSAERPKGSFSTLEIQRTEQGDSAMYLCASSLDGFGGYTFGSGTRLTVV.

V is TRBV5-1 and J is TRBJ1-1; D remains ambiguous. Per germline, CDR1 SGHRS and CDR2 YFSETQ. V was shortened by 4 bases and J by 1 base, with 11 bases between the two germline ends. CDR3 length: 14 residues. The chain's CDR3 is CASSTGIENTEAFF. CDR3 in DNA: TGCGCCAGCAGCACGGGGATAGAGAACACTGAAGCTTTCTTT.

The chain is built from TRBV30 and TRBJ2-7; D is unclear. The V end was cut by 0 bases, the J end by 8 bases, with 11 bases between. Looked up from germline, CDR1 is GTSNPN and CDR2 is SVGIG (reference sequence). CDR3 length: 12 residues. The CDR3 sequence is CAWSVDGYQQYF. DNA of the CDR3: TGTGCCTGGAGTGTAGACGGATACCAGCAGTACTTC.

This sequence joins TRBV30 and TRBJ1-2; D is unresolved. The CDR3 sequence is 13 residues long. Germline values: CDR1 GTSNPN, CDR2 SVGIG (reference sequence). Trimming left V 4 bases short and J 0 bases short, with 9 bases between. The CDR3 DNA reads TGTGCCTGGATCCCAACGACTAACTATGGCTACACCTTC. As protein: CAWIPTTNYGYTF.

This chain joins TRBV2 and TRBJ1-2, with D uncertain. Germline V gives CDR1 SNHLY, CDR2 FYNNEI. Trimming left V 3 bases short and J 2 bases short, with 10 bases between. This CDR3 contains 14 residues. The CDR3 reads CASSDDGSNYGYTF. The CDR3 nucleotides read TGTGCCAGCAGTGACGATGGGAGCAACTATGGCTACACCTTC.

V is TRBV14 and J is TRBJ2-1; TRBD1 is a possible D gene (6 bases). V was clipped by 5 bases and J by 12 bases, with 23 bases between them. Germline V gene lookup returns CDR1 SGHDN and CDR2 FVKESK. The CDR3 is made up of 15 amino acids. The CDR3 DNA reads as TGTGCCAGCAGCACAGATCCCAGGGGAACCAAGGGGCAGTTCTTC. Protein product: CASSTDPRGTKGQFF. The whole variable domain, filled in from reference TRBV14 and TRBJ2-1, reads EAGVTQFPSHSVIEKGQTVTLRCDPISGHDNLYWYRRVMGKEIKFLLHFVKESKQDESGMPNNRFLAERTGGTYSTLKVQPAELEDSGVYFCASSTDPRGTKGQFFGPGTRLTVL.

This sequence joins TRBV5-1 and TRBJ2-7, with TRBD2 identical over 10 bases. Germline V gives CDR1 SGHRS, CDR2 YFSETQ. This CDR3 is 14 amino acids long. With 1 base clipped from V and 6 bases from J, the junction kept 4 bases outside the gene matches. The CDR3 coding sequence is TGCGCCAGCAGCTTGCTAGCGGGAGTAAGCGAGCAGTACTTC. This sequence encodes CASSLLAGVSEQYF.